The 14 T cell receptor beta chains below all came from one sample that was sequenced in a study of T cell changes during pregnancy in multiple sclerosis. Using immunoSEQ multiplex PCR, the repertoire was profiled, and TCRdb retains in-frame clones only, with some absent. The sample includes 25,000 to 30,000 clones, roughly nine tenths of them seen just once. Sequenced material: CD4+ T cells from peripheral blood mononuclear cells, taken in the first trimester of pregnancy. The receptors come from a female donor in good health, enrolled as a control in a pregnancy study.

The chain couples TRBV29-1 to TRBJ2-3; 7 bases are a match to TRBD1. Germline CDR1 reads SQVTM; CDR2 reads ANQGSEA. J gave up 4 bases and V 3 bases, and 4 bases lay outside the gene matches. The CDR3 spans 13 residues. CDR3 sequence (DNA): TGCAGCGTTGAGTACAGGGGCGCAGATACGCAGTATTTT. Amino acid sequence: CSVEYRGADTQYF.

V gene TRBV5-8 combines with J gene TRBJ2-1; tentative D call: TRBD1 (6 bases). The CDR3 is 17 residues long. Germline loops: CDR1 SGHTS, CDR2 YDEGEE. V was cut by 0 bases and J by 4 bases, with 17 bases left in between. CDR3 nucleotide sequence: TGTGCCAGCAGCTTGGGAGACGGGACACCGGTTTACAATGAGCAGTTCTTC. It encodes CASSLGDGTPVYNEQFF.

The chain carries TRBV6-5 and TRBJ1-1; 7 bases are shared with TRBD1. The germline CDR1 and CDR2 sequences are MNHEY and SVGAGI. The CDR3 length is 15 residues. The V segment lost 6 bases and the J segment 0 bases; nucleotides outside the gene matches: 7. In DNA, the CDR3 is TGTGCCAGCAGCTCCATGACAGGGCTGAACACTGAAGCTTTCTTT. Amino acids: CASSSMTGLNTEAFF.

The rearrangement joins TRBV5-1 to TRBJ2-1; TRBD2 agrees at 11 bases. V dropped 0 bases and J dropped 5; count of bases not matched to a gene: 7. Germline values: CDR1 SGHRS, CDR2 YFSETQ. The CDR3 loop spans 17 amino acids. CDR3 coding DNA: TGCGCCAGCAGCTTGGGCCGACTAGCGGGGACTGACAATGAGCAGTTCTTC. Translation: CASSLGRLAGTDNEQFF.

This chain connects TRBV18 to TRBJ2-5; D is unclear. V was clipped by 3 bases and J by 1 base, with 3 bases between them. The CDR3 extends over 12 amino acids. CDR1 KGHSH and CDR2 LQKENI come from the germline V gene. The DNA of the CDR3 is TGTGCCAGCTCACCCTCCCAAGAGACCCAGTACTTC. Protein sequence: CASSPSQETQYF.

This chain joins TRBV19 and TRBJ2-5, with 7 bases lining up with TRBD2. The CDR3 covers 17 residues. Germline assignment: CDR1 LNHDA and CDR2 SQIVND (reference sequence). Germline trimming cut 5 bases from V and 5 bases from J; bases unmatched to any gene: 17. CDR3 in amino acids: CASSGGLGTTIRETQYF. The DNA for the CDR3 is TGTGCCAGTAGTGGAGGTTTGGGGACTACGATTAGGGAGACCCAGTACTTC.

This chain's CDR3 is CASATASSGNTIYF. In DNA form, the CDR3 reads TGTGCCAGCGCGACTGCTAGCTCTGGAAACACCATATATTTT. V and J are TRBV25-1 and TRBJ1-3, with D hard to call. Germline V lookup: CDR1 MGHDK, CDR2 SYGVNS. The CDR3 loop spans 14 amino acids. Trimming took 8 bases from V and 0 from J, leaving 11 bases between them.

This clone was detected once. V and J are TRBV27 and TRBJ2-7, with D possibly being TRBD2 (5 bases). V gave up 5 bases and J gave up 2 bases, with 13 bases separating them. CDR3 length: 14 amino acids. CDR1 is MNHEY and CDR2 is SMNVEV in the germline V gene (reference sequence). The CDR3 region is CASSLLGGAYEQYF. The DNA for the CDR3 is TGTGCCAGCAGTCTACTAGGCGGAGCCTACGAGCAGTACTTC.

CDR3 DNA sequence: TGTGCCACCAGCAGAGATTGGGGACAGCCCGGTACAGAGACCCAGTACTTC. It translates to CATSRDWGQPGTETQYF. The chain is built from TRBV15 and TRBJ2-5, with 7 bases identical to TRBD1. The V segment lost 0 bases and the J segment 4 bases; nucleotides outside the gene matches: 11. The germline gives CDR1 LNHNV, CDR2 YYDKDF (reference sequence). This CDR3 has 17 residues.

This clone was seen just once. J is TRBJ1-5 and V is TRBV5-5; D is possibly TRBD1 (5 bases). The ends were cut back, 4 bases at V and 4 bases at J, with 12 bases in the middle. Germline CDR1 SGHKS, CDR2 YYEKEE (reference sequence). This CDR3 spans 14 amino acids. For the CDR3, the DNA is TGTGCCAGCAGCCCAGGGAGGGGAAATCAGCCCCAGCATTTT. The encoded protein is CASSPGRGNQPQHF.

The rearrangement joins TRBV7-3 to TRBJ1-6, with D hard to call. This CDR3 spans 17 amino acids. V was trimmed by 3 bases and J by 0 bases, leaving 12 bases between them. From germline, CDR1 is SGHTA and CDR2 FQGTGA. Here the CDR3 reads CASSFVGRSSYNSPLHF. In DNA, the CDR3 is TGTGCCAGCAGCTTTGTGGGGAGGAGCTCCTATAATTCACCCCTCCACTTT.

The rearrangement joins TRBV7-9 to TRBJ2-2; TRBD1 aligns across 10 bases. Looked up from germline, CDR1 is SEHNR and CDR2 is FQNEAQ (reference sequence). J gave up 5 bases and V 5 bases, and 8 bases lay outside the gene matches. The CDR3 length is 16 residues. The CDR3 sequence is CASSGRDRGLTGELFF. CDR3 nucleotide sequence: TGTGCCAGCAGCGGCCGGGACAGGGGATTAACCGGGGAGCTGTTTTTT.

The chain's CDR3 is CASSPIYGTTWNEQFF. CDR3 in DNA: TGTGCCAGCAGTCCTATCTATGGGACTACCTGGAATGAGCAGTTCTTC. The chain combines TRBV6-4 with TRBJ2-1; 7 bases line up with TRBD2. CDR3 length: 16 residues. The V gene's germline CDR1 is MRHNA and CDR2 SNTAGT. Unmatched junction bases numbered 14, after V lost 5 bases and J lost 7 bases.

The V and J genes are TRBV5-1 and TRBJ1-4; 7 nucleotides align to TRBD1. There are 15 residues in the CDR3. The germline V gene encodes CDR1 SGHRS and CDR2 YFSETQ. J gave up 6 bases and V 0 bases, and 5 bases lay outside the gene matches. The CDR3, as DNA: TGCGCCAGCAGCTTGGCCGACAGGGACCATGAAAAACTGTTTTTT. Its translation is CASSLADRDHEKLFF.